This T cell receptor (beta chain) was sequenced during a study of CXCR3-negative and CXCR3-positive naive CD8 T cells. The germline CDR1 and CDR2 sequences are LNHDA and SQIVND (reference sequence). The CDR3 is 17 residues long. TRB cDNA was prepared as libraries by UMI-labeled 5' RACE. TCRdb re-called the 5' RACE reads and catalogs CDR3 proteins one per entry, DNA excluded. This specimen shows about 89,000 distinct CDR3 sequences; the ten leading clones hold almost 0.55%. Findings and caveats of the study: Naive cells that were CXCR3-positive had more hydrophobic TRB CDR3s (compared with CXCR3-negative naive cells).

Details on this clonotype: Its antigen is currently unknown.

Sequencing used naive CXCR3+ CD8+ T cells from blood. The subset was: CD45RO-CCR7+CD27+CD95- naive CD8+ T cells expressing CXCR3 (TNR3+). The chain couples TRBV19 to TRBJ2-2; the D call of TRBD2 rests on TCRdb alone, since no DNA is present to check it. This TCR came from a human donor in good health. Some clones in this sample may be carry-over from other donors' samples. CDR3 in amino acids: CASSILGTSGFAGELFF.